This TCR beta chain was profiled in a study of shared clonotypes between healthy human individuals. Study results and caveats: Against clonotypes common to all four donors, non-shared ones had lower generation probabilities. Between a handful of donors, naive CD4 clonotypes were shared at a level of approximately 5%. Among the subsets, naive ones generally showed larger estimated richness than memory ones.

CD45RO-negative cells were positively selected for CCR7, leaving out terminally differentiated effector memory CD45RA+ cells. TCRdb's copy holds only in-frame clones and misses some; the assay was immunoSEQ multiplex PCR. The table lists millions of clones, around 96% of them singletons, with approximately 1.2% in the top ten. Notes on this clone: No antigen is known for it.

The CDR3 is 16 amino acids. The V end lost 1 base, the J end lost 2 bases, and 15 bases lay between the germline ends. Germline V gene sequence: CDR1 LGHNA, CDR2 YSLEER. The rearrangement uses TRBV4-3 and TRBJ2-7; a possible D gene is TRBD2 (5 bases). Sequenced material: naive CD8+ T cells sorted from blood. This TCR was recovered from a young man in good health. The CDR3 reads CASSQAGYREPYEQYF. In DNA form, the CDR3 reads TGCGCCAGCAGCCAAGCGGGGTATAGGGAACCCTACGAGCAGTACTTC.